Listed below are T cell receptor beta chains from one sample, sequenced in a study of blood T cells in healthy people across ages. TCRdb called the 5' RACE reads again in MiXCR, with one record for every CDR3 protein. Among roughly 1.5 million distinct CDR3 sequences listed, roughly 43% were seen once. Material: blood. The source is a woman younger than 35 in good health. CDR3s include the opening cysteine and the closing phenylalanine or tryptophan. The D gene is left open where the match is weak. Part of the rows lack a size; the others show once, few, many or a class for expanded clones.

cdr3_aa cdr3_nt d_call j_call clone_size v_call
CSVAWGSGNTIYF TGCAGCGTGGCCTGGGGTTCTGGAAACACCATATATTTT NA TRBJ1-3 NA TRBV29-1
CASSHWGQGNYGCIF NA NA TRBJ1-2 NA TRBV3-1
CASSSGTGGHYGYTF TGTGCCAGCAGTTCCGGGACAGGGGGCCACTATGGCTACACCTTC TRBD1 TRBJ1-2 NA TRBV27
CASTNGQRYGYTF TGTGCCAGCACCAACGGGCAGCGCTATGGCTACACCTTC NA TRBJ1-2 few TRBV6-2/TRBV6-3
CASSLGLSIGDEQYF TGTGCCAGCAGTTTAGGGCTCTCCATCGGCGACGAGCAGTACTTC NA TRBJ2-7 NA TRBV28
CASSPTGRETYNEQFF TGTGCCAGCAGCCCCACAGGGAGGGAGACCTACAATGAGCAGTTCTTC NA TRBJ2-1 NA TRBV7-2
CASLRMGEAKNIQYF TGTGCCAGCCTCCGGATGGGGGAGGCCAAAAACATTCAGTACTTC NA TRBJ2-4 NA TRBV27
CASGFPTEAFF TGTGCCAGCGGCTTTCCCACTGAAGCTTTCTTT NA TRBJ1-1 NA TRBV7-9
CASSSPVLKETQYF TGTGCCAGCAGTTCCCCTGTCCTAAAAGAGACCCAGTACTTC NA TRBJ2-5 NA TRBV25-1
CASSPTNNEQFF TGTGCCAGCAGCCCTACTAACAATGAGCAGTTCTTC NA TRBJ2-1 many TRBV7-2
CASTPRLASNEQFF TGTGCCAGCACCCCCCGTTTGGCGAGCAATGAGCAGTTCTTC NA TRBJ2-1 NA TRBV7-6
CSVAVVGNEQYF TGCAGCGTTGCCGTTGTCGGCAATGAGCAGTACTTC NA TRBJ2-5 NA TRBV29-1
CASSQEIAGGLYNEQFF TGCGCCAGCAGCCAAGAGATAGCGGGGGGGCTTTACAATGAGCAGTTCTTC TRBD2 TRBJ2-1 NA TRBV4-3
CASSQGLAGFQDEQYF TGTGCCAGCAGCCAGGGACTAGCGGGGTTTCAGGACGAGCAGTACTTC TRBD2 TRBJ2-7 NA TRBV3-1
CASSGVPGGQYF TGTGCCAGTAGTGGAGTGCCGGGTGGGCAGTATTTT NA TRBJ2-3 once TRBV19
CSESRGEYNEQYF TGCAGTGAATCTAGAGGGGAGTACAATGAGCAGTACTTC NA TRBJ2-7 NA TRBV20-1
CSARVWRERSYEQYF TGCAGTGCTAGAGTTTGGAGGGAGCGGTCCTACGAGCAGTACTTC NA TRBJ2-7 NA TRBV20-1
CASSFGQQYLYEQYF TGCGCCAGCAGCTTTGGACAGCAATATCTCTACGAGCAGTACTTC NA TRBJ2-7 NA TRBV5-1
CASSPSGQRSNYSYTF TGTGCCAGCAGCCCATCCGGGCAGAGATCAAACTATAGCTACACCTTC NA TRBJ1-2 NA TRBV7-2
CSASSVRFTNEKLFF TGCAGTGCTAGTTCCGTTAGGTTTACTAATGAAAAACTGTTTTTT NA TRBJ1-4 few TRBV20-1
CASSYQLGGGAFF TGTGCCAGCAGTTACCAATTAGGAGGGGGAGCTTTCTTT NA TRBJ1-1 few TRBV6-5
CAISELAGTYNEQFF TGTGCCATCAGTGAGCTAGCGGGGACCTATAATGAGCAGTTCTTC TRBD2 TRBJ2-1 many TRBV10-3
CSAPAGSWANTGELFF TGCAGTGCTCCGGCCGGGTCGTGGGCGAACACCGGGGAGCTGTTTTTT NA TRBJ2-2 NA TRBV20-1
CATSDVATSGTLNEQFF TGTGCCACCAGTGACGTCGCTACTAGCGGGACTTTGAATGAGCAGTTCTTC TRBD2 TRBJ2-1 NA TRBV24-1
CSVLQESSYNEQFF TGCAGCGTTTTACAGGAGAGCTCCTACAATGAGCAGTTCTTC NA TRBJ2-1 many TRBV29-1
CASSEDSTSTDTQYF TGCGCCAGCAGCGAGGACAGCACTAGCACAGATACGCAGTATTTT NA TRBJ2-3 many TRBV4-3
CASSWLGGEGSNEQFF TGCGCCAGCAGCTGGCTAGGGGGCGAAGGATCGAATGAGCAGTTCTTC TRBD1 TRBJ2-1 NA TRBV5-1
CASSQGPALAKNIQYF TGCGCCAGCAGCCAAGGGCCAGCTCTAGCCAAAAACATTCAGTACTTC NA TRBJ2-4 NA TRBV4-3
CASSPDRGRRNEQFF TGTGCCAGCAGCCCGGACAGGGGGCGAAGGAATGAGCAGTTCTTC TRBD1 TRBJ2-1 NA TRBV11-2
CASSKTRWYNEQFF TGTGCCAGCAGCAAAACCCGATGGTACAATGAGCAGTTCTTC NA TRBJ2-1 NA TRBV21-1
CASSYDGTDTQYF TGTGCCAGCAGTTACGACGGCACAGATACGCAGTATTTT NA TRBJ2-3 few TRBV6-2/TRBV6-3
CSAPDSYNEQFF TGCAGTGCCCCGGACTCGTACAATGAGCAGTTCTTC NA TRBJ2-1 few TRBV20-1
CASSARGTSHEQFF TGTGCCAGCAGCGCTAGAGGGACTAGTCATGAGCAGTTCTTC TRBD2 TRBJ2-1 few TRBV9
CSANVRQETQYF TGCAGCGCCAATGTTCGTCAAGAGACCCAGTACTTC NA TRBJ2-5 many TRBV29-1
CASSERARQYQETQYF TGTGCCAGCAGTGAGCGGGCTCGCCAGTACCAAGAGACCCAGTACTTC NA TRBJ2-5 NA TRBV25-1
CASSLTRLAGIYNDENEQFF TGCGCCAGCAGCCTGACCCGACTAGCGGGGATCTACAATGATGAGAATGAGCAGTTCTTC TRBD2 TRBJ2-1 few TRBV4-1
CSVTGNGNQPQHF TGCAGCGTTACGGGCAATGGCAATCAGCCCCAGCATTTT NA TRBJ1-5 NA TRBV29-1
CSARGQVRTDTQYF TGCAGTGCTAGAGGACAGGTTAGGACAGATACGCAGTATTTT NA TRBJ2-3 few TRBV20-1